The 20 T cell receptor beta chains reported below all come from one sample, sequenced in a study of blood T cells in healthy people across ages. The authors ran a second PCR of about 6 to 11 cycles using a sample-barcoded 5' primer and a J-beta primer mix. TCRdb analysed the 5' RACE reads with MiXCR anew, one entry per CDR3 protein. The sample yields about 1 million distinct CDR3 sequences, 45% seen once. Sequenced sample: blood. Source of these receptors: a woman aged 55-69 years in good health.

The V gene is TRBV3-1, the J gene TRBJ2-1, with unresolved D. The CDR3 is 13 residues long. V was trimmed by 1 base and J by 9 bases, leaving 10 bases between them. CDR1 is LGHDT, CDR2 YNNKEL, per germline (reference sequence). CDR3 sequence: CASSQVSRTEQFF. The CDR3 nucleotides are TGTGCCAGCAGCCAAGTTAGCAGGACTGAGCAGTTCTTC.

This clonotype came up a few times. The gene calls are TRBV6-1 and TRBJ2-7; D might be TRBD1 (5 bases). Germline V gene lookup returns CDR1 MNHNS and CDR2 SASEGT. Trimming removed 6 bases from V and 3 bases from J, with 9 bases in between. The CDR3 loop spans 12 amino acids. The CDR3 here is CASRERGYEQYF. CDR3 DNA: TGTGCCAGCAGGGAAAGGGGCTACGAGCAGTACTTC.

The chain combines TRBV25-1 with TRBJ2-1, with 9 bases lining up with TRBD1. J was trimmed by 2 bases and V by 8 bases; bases with no gene match: 4. CDR1 and CDR2 from the germline V gene are MGHDK and SYGVNS. The CDR3 spans 14 residues. The CDR3: CASERTGAYNEQFF. As DNA, the CDR3 is TGTGCCAGCGAGAGGACAGGGGCCTACAATGAGCAGTTCTTC.

The sample holds a few counts of this clonotype. The genes are TRBV11-2 and TRBJ2-3, with 10 bases that match TRBD1. In germline, CDR1 is SGHAT, CDR2 FQNNGV. Trimming cost V 4 bases and J 3 bases; bases outside gene matches: 13. The CDR3 totals 18 residues. The chain's CDR3 is CASSSLKPGQGLTDTQYF. In DNA, the CDR3 is TGTGCCAGCAGCTCGCTGAAACCGGGACAGGGGTTAACAGATACGCAGTATTTT.

This clonotype was counted at least ten times. The chain uses TRBV25-1 and TRBJ1-6, with D uncertain. The CDR3 totals 14 residues. Germline CDR1 reads MGHDK; CDR2 reads SYGVNS. Trimming stripped 3 bases from V and 0 bases from J, with 3 bases between. CDR3 protein: CASSDSSYNSPLHF. The CDR3 DNA follows: TGTGCCAGCAGTGACAGCTCCTATAATTCACCCCTCCACTTT. The whole variable domain, filled in from reference TRBV25-1 and TRBJ1-6, reads EADIYQTPRYLVIGTGKKITLECSQTMGHDKMYWYQQDPGMELHLIHYSYGVNSTEKGDLSSESTVSRIRTEHFPLTLESARPSHTSQYLCASSDSSYNSPLHFGNGTRLTVT.

Regarding this clonotype: It may be a read error: a sequence one base away is much more abundant. The V call is TRBV20-1, the J call TRBJ2-5; 11 bases fit TRBD2. The CDR3 length is 14 residues. The V gene end was trimmed by 6 bases and the J gene end by 11 bases; junction bases not matched to a gene: 14. Looked up from germline, CDR1 is DFQATT and CDR2 is SNEGSKA (reference sequence). CDR3 region: CSALSGRASNEQYF. In nucleotides, the CDR3 is TGCAGTGCCCTTAGCGGGAGGGCCTCGAATGAGCAGTACTTC.

This chain uses TRBV7-6 with TRBJ1-1; the match to TRBD1 covers 8 bases. The CDR3 loop spans 13 amino acids. CDR1 SGHVS and CDR2 FNYEAQ come from the germline V gene. V dropped 4 bases and J dropped 11; count of bases not matched to a gene: 9. The CDR3 bases are TGTGCCAGCAGCTATGGGACAGGCACCGGGGCTTTCTTT. Encoded protein: CASSYGTGTGAFF.

This clonotype has more than one count but fewer than ten. This chain uses TRBV20-1 with TRBJ2-5; 10 bases are a match to TRBD2. CDR3 length: 14 residues. V shed 1 base, J shed 6 bases, and the junction held 5 bases outside the gene matches. The V gene's germline CDR1 is DFQATT and CDR2 SNEGSKA (reference sequence). As DNA, the CDR3 is TGCAGTGCTAGAGCACTAGCGGGAATGAAGACCCAGTACTTC. Its translation is CSARALAGMKTQYF.

This clonotype was seen more than once but under ten times. This rearrangement joins TRBV20-1 to TRBJ1-2; D remains unclear. The CDR3 spans 14 residues. V lost 4 bases and J lost 2, with 14 bases in between. Germline V gives CDR1 DFQATT, CDR2 SNEGSKA (reference sequence). DNA of the CDR3: TGCAGTGCTAACCTCGGAGCAAGAAACTATGGCTACACCTTC. As protein: CSANLGARNYGYTF.

This clonotype showed up just a few times. The chain links TRBV15 to TRBJ1-5; no definite D call. Trimming took off 0 bases at V and 0 bases at J, with 3 bases between the two ends. The CDR3 loop spans 14 amino acids. CDR1 and CDR2 (germline): LNHNV, YYDKDF (reference sequence). The DNA of the CDR3 is TGTGCCACCAGCAGAGACGGTAGCAATCAGCCCCAGCATTTT. It encodes CATSRDGSNQPQHF.

J is TRBJ2-7 and V is TRBV24-1; maybe TRBD2 (6 bases). Trimming removed 3 bases from V and 0 bases from J, with 11 bases in between. Germline V lookup: CDR1 KGHDR, CDR2 SFDVKD. This CDR3 comprises 15 residues. The CDR3 DNA reads as TGTGCCACCAGTGATCCGGGACTGGGCTCCTACGAGCAGTACTTC. Amino acid sequence: CATSDPGLGSYEQYF.

V is TRBV6-1 and J is TRBJ2-5; tentatively, D is TRBD1 (6 bases). Judging by the DNA end, TRBJ2-7 fits better; the J call may be wrong. CDR3 size: 17 residues. CDR1 is MNHNS and CDR2 is SASEGT in the germline V gene. The CDR3 nucleotides are TGTGCCAGCAGTGAAGCGGTTTGGGTACAGGGCGTCCACGAGCAGTACTTC. This codes for CASSEAVWVQGVHEQYF.

On this clonotype: Germline is not matched at one junction end, which may reflect a read error. The chain joins TRBV6-6 to TRBJ2-7, with no clear D. CDR1 and CDR2 (germline): MNHNY, SVGAGI (reference sequence). The CDR3 has 13 amino acids. CDR3 nucleotides: TGTGCCAGCAATTTCCGGAAATCCTATGAGCAGTACTTC. Protein: CASNFRKSYEQYF.

The genes are TRBV5-4 and TRBJ2-2, with D possibly being TRBD1 (5 bases). Germline assignment: CDR1 SGHNT and CDR2 YYREEE (reference sequence). The CDR3 sequence is 15 residues long. V lost 2 bases, J lost 0 bases, and 8 bases lay in between. The CDR3 nucleotides are TGTGCCAGCAGCTTAGGACACGCGAACACCGGGGAGCTGTTTTTT. Translation: CASSLGHANTGELFF.

J is TRBJ2-7 and V is TRBV5-1; TRBD1 or TRBD2 may be the D gene (6 bases each). The J call is in doubt because the DNA end fits TRBJ2-5 better. The germline V gene encodes CDR1 SGHRS and CDR2 YFSETQ. The CDR3 has 17 residues. CDR3 in amino acids: CASSLDSGASRAETQYF. The DNA for the CDR3 is TGCGCCAGCAGCTTGGATTCGGGGGCGAGTCGGGCAGAGACCCAGTACTTC.

The chain recombines TRBV5-5 with TRBJ1-1; D not certain. V lost 7 bases to trimming and J lost 1 base, with 8 bases between them. This CDR3 has 12 amino acids. The germline gives CDR1 SGHKS, CDR2 YYEKEE (reference sequence). The CDR3: CASQTGNTEAFF. CDR3 DNA: TGTGCCAGCCAGACGGGGAACACTGAAGCTTTCTTT.

The chain recombines TRBV5-6 with TRBJ1-1; no definite D call. Germline V gene data show CDR1 as SGHDT and CDR2 as YYEEEE. Trimming shortened V by 3 bases and J by 8 bases, and 17 bases separated the two germline ends. The CDR3 sequence is 14 residues long. CDR3 residues: CASSSGSYEREAFF. The CDR3 DNA reads as TGTGCCAGCAGCTCCGGGTCATACGAAAGGGAAGCTTTCTTT.

This clonotype appeared many times. The rearrangement uses TRBV6-5 and TRBJ2-6, with D possibly TRBD1 on 6 matching bases. Deletions cut 6 bases from V and 5 bases from J, with 14 bases between. CDR1 is MNHEY, CDR2 SVGAGI, per germline. CDR3 length: 15 residues. The CDR3 DNA is TGTGCCAGCAGGCCCGGACAGTACCGGGCCAACGTCCTGACTTTC. This gives the protein CASRPGQYRANVLTF.

This clonotype was detected only a few times. The chain has TRBV6-1 and TRBJ1-2, with no clear D. Trimming stripped 1 base from V and 3 bases from J, with 6 bases between. CDR3 length: 13 amino acids. Looked up from germline, CDR1 is MNHNS and CDR2 is SASEGT. The CDR3 here is CASSEVGDYGYTF. The DNA of the CDR3 is TGTGCCAGCAGTGAAGTGGGCGACTATGGCTACACCTTC.

This clonotype has more than one count but fewer than ten. V gene TRBV20-1 combines with J gene TRBJ2-7; D may match TRBD1 or TRBD2 (5 bases each). CDR3 length: 15 residues. The V gene's germline CDR1 is DFQATT and CDR2 SNEGSKA (reference sequence). Trimming cost V 1 base and J 6 bases, with 19 bases left between them. CDR3 nucleotides: TGCAGTGCTAGAGTGGGGGAGCAGTTTTATGTCGAGCAGTACTTC. It is translated as CSARVGEQFYVEQYF.